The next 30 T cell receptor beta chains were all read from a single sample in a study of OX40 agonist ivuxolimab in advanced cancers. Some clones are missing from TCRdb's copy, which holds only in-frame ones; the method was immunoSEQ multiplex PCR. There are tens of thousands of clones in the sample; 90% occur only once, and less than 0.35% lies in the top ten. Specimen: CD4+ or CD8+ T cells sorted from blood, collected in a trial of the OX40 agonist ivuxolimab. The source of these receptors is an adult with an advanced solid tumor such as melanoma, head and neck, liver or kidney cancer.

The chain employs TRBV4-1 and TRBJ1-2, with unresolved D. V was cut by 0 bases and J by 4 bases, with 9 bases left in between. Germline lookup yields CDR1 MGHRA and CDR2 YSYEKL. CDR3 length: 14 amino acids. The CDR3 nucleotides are TGCGCCAGCAGCCAAGAAGTCGGAATCTATGGCTACACCTTC. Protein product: CASSQEVGIYGYTF.

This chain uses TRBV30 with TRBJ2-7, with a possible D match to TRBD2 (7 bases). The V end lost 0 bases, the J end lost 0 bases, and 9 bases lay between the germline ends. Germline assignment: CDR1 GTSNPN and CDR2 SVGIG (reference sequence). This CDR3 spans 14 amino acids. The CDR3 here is CAWSVGGDSYEQYF. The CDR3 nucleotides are TGTGCCTGGAGTGTAGGGGGGGACTCCTACGAGCAGTACTTC. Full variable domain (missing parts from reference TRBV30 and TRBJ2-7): SQTIHQWPATLVQPVGSPLSLECTVEGTSNPNLYWYRQAAGRGLQLLFYSVGIGQISSEVPQNLSASRPQDRQFILSSKKLLLSDSGFYLCAWSVGGDSYEQYFGPGTRLTVT.

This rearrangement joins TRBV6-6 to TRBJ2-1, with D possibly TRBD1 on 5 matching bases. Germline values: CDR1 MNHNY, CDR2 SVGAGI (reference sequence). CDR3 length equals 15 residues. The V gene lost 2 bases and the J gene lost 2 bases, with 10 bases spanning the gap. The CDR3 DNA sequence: TGTGCCAGCAGTTACGCTTCGACAGCCTACAATGAGCAGTTCTTC. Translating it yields CASSYASTAYNEQFF.

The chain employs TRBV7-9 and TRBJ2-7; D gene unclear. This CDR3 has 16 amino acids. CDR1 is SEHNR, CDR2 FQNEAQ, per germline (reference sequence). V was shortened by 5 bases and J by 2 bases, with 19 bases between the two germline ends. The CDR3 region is CASSPSLTSGPYEQYV. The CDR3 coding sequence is TGTGCCAGCAGCCCCTCCCTGACCAGTGGTCCCTACGAGCAGTACGTC.

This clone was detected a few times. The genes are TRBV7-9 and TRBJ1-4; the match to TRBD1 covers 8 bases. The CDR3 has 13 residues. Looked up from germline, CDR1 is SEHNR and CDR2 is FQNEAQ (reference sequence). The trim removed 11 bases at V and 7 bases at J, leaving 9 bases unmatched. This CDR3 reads CAGGQGGGEKLFF. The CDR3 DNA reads TGTGCCGGCGGACAGGGCGGCGGTGAAAAACTGTTTTTT. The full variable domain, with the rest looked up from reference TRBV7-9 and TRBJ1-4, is DTGVSQNPRHKITKRGQNVTFRCDPISEHNRLYWYRQTLGQGPEFLTYFQNEAQLEKSRLLSDRFSAERPKGSFSTLEIQRTEQGDSAMYLCAGGQGGGEKLFFGSGTQLSVL.

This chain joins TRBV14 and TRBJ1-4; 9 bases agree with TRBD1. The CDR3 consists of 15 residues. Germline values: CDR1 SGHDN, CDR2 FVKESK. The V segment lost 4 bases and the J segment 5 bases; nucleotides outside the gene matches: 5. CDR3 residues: CASSLNRGQNEKLFF. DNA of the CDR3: TGTGCCAGCAGCCTCAACAGGGGGCAAAATGAAAAACTGTTTTTT.

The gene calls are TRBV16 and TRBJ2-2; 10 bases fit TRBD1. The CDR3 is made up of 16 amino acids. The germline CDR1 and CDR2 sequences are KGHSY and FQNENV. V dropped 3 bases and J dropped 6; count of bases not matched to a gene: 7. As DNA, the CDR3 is TGTGCCAGCAGCCACTCGGGACAGGGGTTTGCCGGGGAGCTGTTTTTT. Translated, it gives CASSHSGQGFAGELFF. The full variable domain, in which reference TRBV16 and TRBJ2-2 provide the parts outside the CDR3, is GEEVAQTPKHLVRGEGQKAKLYCAPIKGHSYVFWYQQVLKNEFKFLISFQNENVFDETGMPKERFSAKCLPNSPCSLEIQATKLEDSAVYFCASSHSGQGFAGELFFGEGSRLTVL.

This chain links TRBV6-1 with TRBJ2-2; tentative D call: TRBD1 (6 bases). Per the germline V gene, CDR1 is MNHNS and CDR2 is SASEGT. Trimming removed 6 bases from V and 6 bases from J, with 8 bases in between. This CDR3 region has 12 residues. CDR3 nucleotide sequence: TGTGCCAGCAGGACAGGTCCCGGGGAGCTGTTTTTT. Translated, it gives CASRTGPGELFF.

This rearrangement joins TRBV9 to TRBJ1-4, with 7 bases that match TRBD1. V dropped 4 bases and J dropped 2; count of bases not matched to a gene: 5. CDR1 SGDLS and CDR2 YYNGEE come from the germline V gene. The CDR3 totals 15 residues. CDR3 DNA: TGTGCCAGCAGCTCTAACAGGGGTACTAATGAAAAACTGTTTTTT. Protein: CASSSNRGTNEKLFF.

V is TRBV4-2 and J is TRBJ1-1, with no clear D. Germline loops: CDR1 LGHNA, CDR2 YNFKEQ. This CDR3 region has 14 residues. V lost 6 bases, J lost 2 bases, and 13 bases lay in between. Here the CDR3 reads CASRLNPDNTEAFF. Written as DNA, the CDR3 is TGTGCCAGCAGGCTAAACCCGGACAACACTGAAGCTTTCTTT.

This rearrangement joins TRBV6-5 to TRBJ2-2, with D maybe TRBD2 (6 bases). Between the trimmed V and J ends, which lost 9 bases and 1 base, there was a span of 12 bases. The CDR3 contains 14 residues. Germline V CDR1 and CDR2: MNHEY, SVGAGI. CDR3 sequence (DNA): TGTGCCAGTAGGGGACTTCAGAACACCGGGGAGCTGTTTTTT. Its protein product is CASRGLQNTGELFF.

The CDR3 reads CASSYDRESGNTIYF. CDR3 DNA sequence: TGCGCCAGCAGCTACGACAGAGAGTCTGGAAACACCATATATTTT. The genes are TRBV5-1 and TRBJ1-3; a possible D gene is TRBD1 (5 bases). V lost 3 bases to trimming and J lost 1 base, with 11 bases between them. From germline, CDR1 is SGHRS and CDR2 YFSETQ. The CDR3 is 15 residues long.

The CDR3 DNA is TGTGCCAGCAGCTATCTAGCGGGGGGTACAGATACGCAGTATTTT. Translating it yields CASSYLAGGTDTQYF. V and J are TRBV11-2 and TRBJ2-3; 11 bases are shared with TRBD2. CDR3 length: 15 amino acids. Germline CDR1 reads SGHAT; CDR2 reads FQNNGV. J lost 3 bases, V lost 4 bases, and 3 bases had no gene match.

The CDR3 nucleotides read TGTGCCAGCTCACCAATGGGTCTTCGGCGGGGAACTAATGAAAAACTGTTTTTT. It codes for CASSPMGLRRGTNEKLFF. The V call is TRBV18, the J call TRBJ1-4; D is uncertain. The length of the CDR3 is 18 residues. The germline V gene has CDR1 KGHSH and CDR2 LQKENI. V was clipped by 2 bases and J by 1 base, with 17 bases between them.

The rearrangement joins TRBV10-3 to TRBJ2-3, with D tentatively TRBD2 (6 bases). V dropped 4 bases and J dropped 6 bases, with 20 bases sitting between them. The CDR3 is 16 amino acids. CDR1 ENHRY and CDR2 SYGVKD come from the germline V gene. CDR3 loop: CAISASLGGAGDTQYF. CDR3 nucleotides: TGTGCCATCAGTGCAAGTCTAGGAGGGGCCGGTGATACGCAGTATTTT.

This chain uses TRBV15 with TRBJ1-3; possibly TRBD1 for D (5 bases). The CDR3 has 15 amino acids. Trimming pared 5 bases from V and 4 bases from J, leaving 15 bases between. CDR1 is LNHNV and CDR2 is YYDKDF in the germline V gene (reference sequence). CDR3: CATSPRFGGGNTIYF. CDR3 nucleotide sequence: TGTGCCACCAGCCCACGGTTCGGGGGGGGAAACACCATATATTTT.

CDR3 sequence: CASTQRRMGTEAFF. CDR3 nucleotides: TGTGCCAGCACCCAGCGTAGGATGGGGACTGAAGCTTTCTTT. The rearrangement links TRBV7-8 to TRBJ1-1; D gene ambiguous. Trimming removed 7 bases at V and 5 bases at J, with 17 bases between. In germline, CDR1 is SGHVS, CDR2 FQNEAQ. CDR3 size: 14 residues.

The CDR3 DNA follows: TGTGCCAGCAGCTTAAGTCCAGGGGGCGGTACAGATACGCAGTATTTT. Protein product: CASSLSPGGGTDTQYF. The chain couples TRBV7-3 to TRBJ2-3; 8 nucleotides line up with TRBD1. Germline trimming cut 1 base from V and 3 bases from J; bases unmatched to any gene: 6. CDR3 size: 16 residues. Germline CDR1 SGHTA, CDR2 FQGTGA.

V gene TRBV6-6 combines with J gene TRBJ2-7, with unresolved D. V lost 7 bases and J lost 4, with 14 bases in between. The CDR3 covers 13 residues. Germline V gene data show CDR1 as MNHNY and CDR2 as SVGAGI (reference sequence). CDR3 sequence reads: CASTPGTGYEQYF. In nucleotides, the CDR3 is TGTGCCAGCACCCCAGGCACTGGGTACGAGCAGTACTTC.

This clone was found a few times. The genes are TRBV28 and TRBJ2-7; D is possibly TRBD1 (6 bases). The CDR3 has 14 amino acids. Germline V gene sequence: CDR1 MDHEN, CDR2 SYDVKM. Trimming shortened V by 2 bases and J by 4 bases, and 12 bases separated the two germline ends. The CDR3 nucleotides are TGTGCCAGCAGTTTAAACAGGGTGCGGTACGAGCAGTACGTC. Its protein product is CASSLNRVRYEQYV.

The CDR3, as DNA: TGTGCCAGCAGCGTAGGGCAGGGGGCTGGTGGCTACACCTTC. Its protein product is CASSVGQGAGGYTF. This rearrangement joins TRBV9 to TRBJ1-2; the match to TRBD1 covers 8 bases. With 0 bases clipped from V and 7 bases from J, the junction kept 5 bases outside the gene matches. Germline CDR1 is SGDLS and CDR2 is YYNGEE. The CDR3 extends over 14 amino acids.

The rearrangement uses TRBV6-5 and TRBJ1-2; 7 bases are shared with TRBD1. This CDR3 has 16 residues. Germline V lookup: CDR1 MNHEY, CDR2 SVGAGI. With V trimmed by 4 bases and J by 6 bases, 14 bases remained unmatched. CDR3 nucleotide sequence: TGTGCCAGCAGTTTCCAGACAGGGTACGTCCGCGATGGCTACACCTTC. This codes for CASSFQTGYVRDGYTF.

CDR3 DNA: TGTGCCAGCAGTTCCCGGACAGGGACCTTCTTTTACGAGCAGTACGTC. It specifies CASSSRTGTFFYEQYV. The J gene is TRBJ2-7, the V gene TRBV27; 8 bases map to TRBD1. The CDR3 has 16 residues. In germline, CDR1 is MNHEY, CDR2 SMNVEV (reference sequence). With 4 bases clipped from V and 4 bases from J, the junction kept 12 bases outside the gene matches.

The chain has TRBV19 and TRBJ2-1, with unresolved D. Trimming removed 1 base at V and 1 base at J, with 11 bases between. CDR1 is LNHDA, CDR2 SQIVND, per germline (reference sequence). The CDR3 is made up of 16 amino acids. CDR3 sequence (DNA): TGTGCCAGTAGTATAGCCCCGGTCTCTTCCTACAATGAGCAGTTCTTC. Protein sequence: CASSIAPVSSYNEQFF. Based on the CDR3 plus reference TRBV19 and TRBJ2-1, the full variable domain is DGGITQSPKYLFRKEGQNVTLSCEQNLNHDAMYWYRQDPGQGLRLIYYSQIVNDFQKGDIAEGYSVSREKKESFPLTVTSAQKNPTAFYLCASSIAPVSSYNEQFFGPGTRLTVL.

CDR3 DNA: TGTGCCTCCTCTACATTACAGGGGCATCAGCCCCAGCATTTT. Translating gives CASSTLQGHQPQHF. The J gene is TRBJ1-5, the V gene TRBV19; TRBD1 aligns across 7 bases. The CDR3 loop spans 14 amino acids. Germline V gives CDR1 LNHDA, CDR2 SQIVND (reference sequence). The J segment lost 5 bases and the V segment lost 11 bases, leaving 12 bases of the junction unmatched. Full variable domain (missing parts from reference TRBV19 and TRBJ1-5): DGGITQSPKYLFRKEGQNVTLSCEQNLNHDAMYWYRQDPGQGLRLIYYSQIVNDFQKGDIAEGYSVSREKKESFPLTVTSAQKNPTAFYLCASSTLQGHQPQHFGDGTRLSIL.

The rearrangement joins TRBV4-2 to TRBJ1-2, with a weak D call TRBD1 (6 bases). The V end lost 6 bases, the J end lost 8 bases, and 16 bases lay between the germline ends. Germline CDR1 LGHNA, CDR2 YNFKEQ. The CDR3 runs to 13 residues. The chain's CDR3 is CASSHRDFGGYTF. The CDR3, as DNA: TGTGCCAGCAGTCACAGGGATTTCGGCGGCTACACCTTC.

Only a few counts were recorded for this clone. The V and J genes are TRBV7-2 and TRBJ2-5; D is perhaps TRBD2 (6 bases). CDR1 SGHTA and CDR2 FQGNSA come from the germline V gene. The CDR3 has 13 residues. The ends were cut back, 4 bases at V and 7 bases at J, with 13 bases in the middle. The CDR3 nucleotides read TGTGCCAGCAGCTCTAGGGTGGAGGGGACCCAGTACTTC. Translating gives CASSSRVEGTQYF.

The CDR3 here is CASSYGTGGEETQYF. CDR3 DNA sequence: TGTGCCAGTAGTTACGGGACAGGGGGCGAGGAGACCCAGTACTTC. V and J are TRBV19 and TRBJ2-5; 12 nucleotides agree with TRBD1. This CDR3 has 15 amino acids. Germline CDR1 and CDR2: LNHDA and SQIVND (reference sequence). V dropped 5 bases and J dropped 5; count of bases not matched to a gene: 6.

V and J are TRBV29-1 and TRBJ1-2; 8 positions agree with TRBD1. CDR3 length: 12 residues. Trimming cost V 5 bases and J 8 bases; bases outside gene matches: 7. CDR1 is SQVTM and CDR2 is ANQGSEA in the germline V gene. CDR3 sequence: CSVQRTGPGYTF. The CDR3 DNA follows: TGCAGCGTTCAAAGGACAGGGCCCGGCTACACCTTC.

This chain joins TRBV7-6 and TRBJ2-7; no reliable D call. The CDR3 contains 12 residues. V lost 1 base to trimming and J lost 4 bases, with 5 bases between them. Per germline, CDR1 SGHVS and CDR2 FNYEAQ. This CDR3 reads CASSLVGYEQYF. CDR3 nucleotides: TGTGCCAGCAGCTTAGTGGGGTACGAGCAGTACTTC.